This record looks at one T cell receptor beta chain sequence and its context. Repertoires were generated with immunoSEQ multiplex PCR, while TCRdb's copy carries only in-frame clones and drops some. The sample includes around 100,000 clones, about nine tenths seen only once; the top ten take around 3%. This entry is derived from a study of control samples from healthy donors and cancer patients. After removal of 3 bases from V and 7 bases from J, the junction contained 2 bases not matched to a gene. The CDR3 runs to 13 residues. Material: blood. This clonotype originated in a human donor in good health. The donor label of this sample is uncertain. This chain joins TRBV12-3 or TRBV12-4 and TRBJ2-2; 7 nucleotides align to TRBD1. CDR3 in amino acids: CASSFGDSGELFF. The CDR3 region has the DNA TGTGCCAGCAGTTTCGGGGACAGCGGGGAGCTGTTTTTT.